This T cell receptor beta chain was profiled in a study of blood T cell repertoires in COVID-19. On the study more broadly: T cells, B-cell-depleted T cells, or PBMCs supplied cDNA or gDNA.

Clinical histories supplied by participants themselves formed the basis of cohort assignment. Germline CDR1 and CDR2: SNHLY and FYNNEI. Trimming removed 4 bases at V and 1 base at J, with 8 bases between. This CDR3 region has 14 residues. In the authors' workflow: The assay estimated nucleated cells by amplifying reference gene primers. The assay was immunoSEQ multiplex PCR, and TCRdb's table has in-frame clones only and misses some. V, J and clone size derive from that table, while D and trimming were established from the DNA sequence. The table shows under 200,000 clones, with approximately 84% occurring only once. This clone has just a few counts. Other DNA variants within this sample encode the same CDR3.

Sequenced material: PBMCs or T cells enriched from blood (not recorded which). The chain is built from TRBV2 and TRBJ1-3; maybe TRBD1 (6 bases). This sequence originates from a woman aged 40 to 50 with acute COVID-19. As DNA, the CDR3 is TGTGCCAGCAGTGTAACAGGGTCTGGAAACACCATATATTTT. Its protein product is CASSVTGSGNTIYF.